These 29 T cell receptor beta chains were all obtained from the same sample, sequenced in a study of blood T cell repertoires in COVID-19. TCRdb keeps only in-frame clones here, not all; method: immunoSEQ multiplex PCR. The repertoire consists of fewer than 350,000 clones, with 70% to 90% occurring once and the leading ten covering around 12%. Sequenced: peripheral blood. The receptors were sampled from a woman in her thirties with COVID-19, enrolled during active disease.

The J gene is TRBJ2-5, the V gene TRBV18; 13 positions match TRBD2. With V trimmed by 4 bases and J by 2 bases, 4 bases remained unmatched. CDR1 is KGHSH, CDR2 LQKENI, per germline. The CDR3 runs to 16 residues. The CDR3 DNA follows: TGTGCCAGCTCACGGGGGACTAGCGGGGTACAAGAGACCCAGTACTTC. Encoded protein: CASSRGTSGVQETQYF.

The gene calls are TRBV7-8 and TRBJ1-5; D unclear. The CDR3 runs to 13 residues. Germline CDR1 SGHVS, CDR2 FQNEAQ. V shed 2 bases and J shed 3 bases, with 5 bases lying between them. CDR3 region: CASSLTANQPQHF. Written as DNA, the CDR3 is TGTGCCAGCAGCTTAACTGCCAATCAGCCCCAGCATTTT. Variable domain in full (rest from reference TRBV7-8 and TRBJ1-5): GAGVSQSPRYKVAKRGQDVALRCDPISGHVSLFWYQQALGQGPEFLTYFQNEAQLDKSGLPSDRFFAERPEGSVSTLKIQRTQQEDSAVYLCASSLTANQPQHFGDGTRLSIL.

This clone was detected a few times. The chain links TRBV5-1 to TRBJ2-1; TRBD2 agrees at 10 bases. Trimming removed 1 base from V and 9 bases from J; junction bases left unmatched: 4. The CDR3 loop spans 14 amino acids. Germline V gives CDR1 SGHRS, CDR2 YFSETQ. The CDR3 nucleotides are TGCGCCAGCAGCTTGCTAGCGGGGGACGCTGAGCAGTTCTTC. Protein product: CASSLLAGDAEQFF.

The DNA for the CDR3 is TGTGCCAGTAGGAAAGCGGGAGACGGTACCTACGAGCAGTACTTC. Translation: CASRKAGDGTYEQYF. The gene calls are TRBV19 and TRBJ2-7; 8 nucleotides agree with TRBD2. The CDR3 consists of 15 residues. Trimming took 6 bases from V and 2 from J; bases not matched to a gene: 9. Germline CDR1 is LNHDA and CDR2 is SQIVND (reference sequence).

The V and J genes are TRBV11-3 and TRBJ2-1; D is perhaps TRBD2 (5 bases). This CDR3 is 13 amino acids long. Germline assignment: CDR1 SGHNT and CDR2 YENEEA. V lost 6 bases to trimming and J lost 9 bases, with 15 bases between them. The DNA for the CDR3 is TGTGCCAGCAGTTCCCGGGGAGCAACTGAGCAGTTCTTC. Translating gives CASSSRGATEQFF.

The chain employs TRBV7-9 and TRBJ1-6; 8 bases align to TRBD1. The germline V gene encodes CDR1 SEHNR and CDR2 FQNEAQ (reference sequence). J lost 3 bases, V lost 5 bases, and 6 bases had no gene match. There are 16 residues in the CDR3. CDR3 loop: CASSPRTGNYNSPLHF. The CDR3 bases are TGTGCCAGCAGCCCCCGGACAGGGAACTATAATTCACCCCTCCACTTT. Combining the CDR3 with reference TRBV7-9 and TRBJ1-6 gives the whole variable domain DTGVSQNPRHKITKRGQNVTFRCDPISEHNRLYWYRQTLGQGPEFLTYFQNEAQLEKSRLLSDRFSAERPKGSFSTLEIQRTEQGDSAMYLCASSPRTGNYNSPLHFGNGTRLTVT.

The chain has TRBV18 and TRBJ2-3; TRBD2 aligns across 8 bases. CDR1 is KGHSH, CDR2 LQKENI, per germline. Losses at the gene ends were 2 bases for V and 1 base for J; bases not matched to a gene: 2. CDR3 size: 15 residues. CDR3 in amino acids: CASSPISGGTDTQYF. In nucleotides, the CDR3 is TGTGCCAGCTCACCAATTAGCGGGGGCACAGATACGCAGTATTTT.

The rearrangement links TRBV3-1 (or the pseudogene TRBV3-2) to TRBJ2-3, with D possibly TRBD2 on 6 matching bases. The CDR3 loop spans 14 amino acids. Germline lookup yields CDR1 LGHDT and CDR2 YNNKEL (reference sequence). Trimming cost V 5 bases and J 5 bases, with 14 bases left between them. The CDR3 protein is CASSDGTSGDTQYF. As DNA, the CDR3 is TGTGCCAGCAGCGACGGGACTTCCGGAGATACGCAGTATTTT.

The chain employs TRBV19 and TRBJ1-2; 7 nucleotides align to TRBD1. V lost 11 bases and J lost 4; bases outside the gene matches: 13. Germline V CDR1 and CDR2: LNHDA, SQIVND (reference sequence). The CDR3 is 14 residues long. CDR3 DNA: TGTGCCTCAAAGGAGAGGGGGCGAGGCTATGGCTACACCTTC. Protein product: CASKERGRGYGYTF. Based on the CDR3 plus reference TRBV19 and TRBJ1-2, the full variable domain is DGGITQSPKYLFRKEGQNVTLSCEQNLNHDAMYWYRQDPGQGLRLIYYSQIVNDFQKGDIAEGYSVSREKKESFPLTVTSAQKNPTAFYLCASKERGRGYGYTFGSGTRLTVV.

A single count supports this clone. The same CDR3 arises from other DNA sequences in this sample as well. The CDR3 DNA reads as TGTGCCAGCAGCGTAGGGACAGGGCCCTCCTACGAGCAGTACTTC. It encodes CASSVGTGPSYEQYF. The rearrangement links TRBV9 to TRBJ2-7; 8 nucleotides line up with TRBD1. The CDR3 loop spans 15 amino acids. Germline V gene sequence: CDR1 SGDLS, CDR2 YYNGEE. Unmatched junction bases numbered 2, after V lost 0 bases and J lost 0 bases.

This rearrangement joins TRBV24-1 to TRBJ2-2; D is possibly TRBD2 (6 bases). The V and J ends lost 5 bases and 6 bases respectively, with 18 bases between them. CDR3 length equals 16 residues. Germline lookup yields CDR1 KGHDR and CDR2 SFDVKD. CDR3 sequence reads: CATSVEVAGRSGELFF. The CDR3 region has the DNA TGTGCCACCAGTGTAGAGGTCGCGGGGCGGTCCGGGGAGCTGTTTTTT.

As DNA, the CDR3 is TGCAGCGCCGCGGGGCCCTTGAATGAGCAGTTCTTC. Its translation: CSAAGPLNEQFF. V and J are TRBV29-1 and TRBJ2-1, with D possibly TRBD2 on 6 matching bases. Trimming pared 7 bases from V and 7 bases from J, leaving 14 bases between. Germline assignment: CDR1 SQVTM and CDR2 ANQGSEA. The CDR3 is made up of 12 amino acids.

The chain combines TRBV6-1 with TRBJ1-2, with 7 positions matching TRBD1. CDR1 and CDR2 from the germline V gene are MNHNS and SASEGT. J gave up 8 bases and V 2 bases, and 11 bases lay outside the gene matches. This CDR3 spans 15 amino acids. The CDR3 here is CASSERATGWEGYTF. The CDR3 bases are TGTGCCAGCAGTGAAAGGGCGACAGGGTGGGAGGGCTACACCTTC.

V is TRBV19 and J is TRBJ2-2, with 8 bases matching TRBD1. The CDR3 has 15 amino acids. Trimming removed 3 bases from V and 6 bases from J; junction bases left unmatched: 6. CDR1 and CDR2 from the germline V gene are LNHDA and SQIVND (reference sequence). The CDR3 nucleotides are TGTGCCAGTAGTATCGGAGACAGGGGCCCCGGGGAGCTGTTTTTT. Translating it yields CASSIGDRGPGELFF.

This clone was seen a few times. This chain uses TRBV6-5 with TRBJ1-6; D is ambiguous. The CDR3 runs to 15 residues. Germline-derived CDR1 and CDR2 are MNHEY and SVGAGI. Trimming cost V 4 bases and J 7 bases, with 14 bases left between them. The CDR3 coding sequence is TGTGCCAGCAGTTTGCCCGGGATTTTAAATTCACCCCTCCACTTT. Amino acid sequence: CASSLPGILNSPLHF.

This rearrangement joins TRBV6-5 to TRBJ2-3; 12 bases fit TRBD2. Germline-derived CDR1 and CDR2 are MNHEY and SVGAGI. The CDR3 covers 16 residues. V was pared by 0 bases and J by 5 bases, with 3 bases of the junction left unmatched. The CDR3 bases are TGTGCCAGCAGTTACTCAACTAGCGGGGGGAGAGATACGCAGTATTTT. Translating it yields CASSYSTSGGRDTQYF.

This clone has a handful of counts. The chain has TRBV6-5 and TRBJ1-2; D not resolved. This CDR3 spans 12 amino acids. The V end lost 7 bases, the J end lost 2 bases, and 8 bases lay between the germline ends. CDR1 and CDR2 from the germline V gene are MNHEY and SVGAGI. The CDR3 here is CASKRVNYGYTF. CDR3 nucleotide sequence: TGTGCCAGCAAGCGGGTAAACTATGGCTACACCTTC.

The V and J genes are TRBV30 and TRBJ2-7; TRBD1 matches 10 bases. Germline-derived CDR1 and CDR2 are GTSNPN and SVGIG (reference sequence). This CDR3 has 12 residues. The V segment lost 5 bases and the J segment 7 bases; nucleotides outside the gene matches: 5. The CDR3 bases are TGTGCCTGGGGCGGACAGGGGGGAGAGCAGTACTTC. Its translation is CAWGGQGGEQYF.

The chain links TRBV3-1 (or the pseudogene TRBV3-2) to TRBJ2-7; 9 bases align to TRBD2. Germline CDR1 reads LGHDT; CDR2 reads YNNKEL (reference sequence). The CDR3 runs to 15 residues. The junction had 3 bases not matched to a gene; V was cut back by 2 bases and J by 1 base. The CDR3 DNA follows: TGTGCCAGCAGCCAATTAACTAGCGGGTCCTACGAGCAGTACTTC. Protein sequence: CASSQLTSGSYEQYF.

The chain has TRBV11-2 and TRBJ2-1; D gene uncertain. Trimming pared 2 bases from V and 5 bases from J, leaving 10 bases between. The CDR3 is 14 amino acids. In germline, CDR1 is SGHAT, CDR2 FQNNGV. Here the CDR3 DNA reads TGTGCCAGCAGCTTATTAACAGTAGACAATGAGCAGTTCTTC. Translating gives CASSLLTVDNEQFF.

The chain uses TRBV14 and TRBJ2-5; TRBD1 matches 7 bases. The CDR3 covers 15 residues. The ends lost 0 bases at V and 2 bases at J; junction bases unmatched: 3. Looked up from germline, CDR1 is SGHDN and CDR2 is FVKESK. CDR3 residues: CASSQDGTAQETQYF. DNA for the CDR3: TGTGCCAGCAGCCAAGACGGGACAGCTCAAGAGACCCAGTACTTC.

The chain joins TRBV9 to TRBJ1-1; maybe TRBD1 (5 bases). Germline assignment: CDR1 SGDLS and CDR2 YYNGEE. The CDR3 spans 14 residues. Deletions cut 4 bases from V and 8 bases from J, with 18 bases between. Written as DNA, the CDR3 is TGTGCCAGCAGCTCCCATCAGGGTTTCTGGGAAGCTTTCTTT. This translates into CASSSHQGFWEAFF.

The genes are TRBV15 and TRBJ1-2; possibly TRBD1 for D (6 bases). Per germline, CDR1 LNHNV and CDR2 YYDKDF (reference sequence). V lost 5 bases, J lost 4 bases, and 20 bases lay in between. This CDR3 region has 16 residues. The CDR3 is CATSRSQGGGSYGYTF. DNA of the CDR3: TGTGCCACCAGCCGGTCACAGGGCGGGGGCAGCTATGGCTACACCTTC.

The chain joins TRBV4-2 to TRBJ2-7; a weak D match, TRBD1 (6 bases). Looked up from germline, CDR1 is LGHNA and CDR2 is YNFKEQ. V was pared by 3 bases and J by 6 bases, with 21 bases between. The CDR3 covers 16 residues. This CDR3 is CASSHLGTPLLSEQYF. CDR3 coding DNA: TGTGCCAGCAGCCACCTCGGGACACCCCTCCTGAGCGAGCAGTACTTC.

The chain is built from TRBV5-1 and TRBJ2-2; tentative D call: TRBD2 (5 bases). The CDR3 extends over 15 amino acids. The V gene lost 3 bases and the J gene lost 7 bases, with 16 bases spanning the gap. From germline, CDR1 is SGHRS and CDR2 YFSETQ. The CDR3 DNA sequence: TGCGCCAGCAGCTACACAGCAACTGAGGGCGGGGAGCTGTTTTTT. Protein sequence: CASSYTATEGGELFF.

The genes are TRBV10-3 and TRBJ2-2; TRBD1 agrees at 8 bases. V trimming: 10 bases; J trimming: 2 bases; junction bases outside the gene matches: 6. The CDR3 runs 14 residues. Germline V CDR1 and CDR2: ENHRY, SYGVKD. In nucleotides, the CDR3 is TGTGCCACCCTAGGACAGGGCAACACCGGGGAGCTGTTTTTT. This gives the protein CATLGQGNTGELFF.

The gene calls are TRBV15 and TRBJ1-1; 8 bases are a match to TRBD1. The CDR3 is 15 residues long. The germline V gene encodes CDR1 LNHNV and CDR2 YYDKDF (reference sequence). V lost 0 bases, J lost 8 bases, and 8 bases stayed unmatched. CDR3 nucleotide sequence: TGTGCCACCAGCAGAGAATGGACAGGGAAATCCGAAGCTTTCTTT. Amino acids: CATSREWTGKSEAFF.

V usage is TRBV19 and J usage is TRBJ2-5; possible D gene TRBD2, 7 bases. V was clipped by 5 bases and J by 4 bases, with 20 bases between them. CDR1 is LNHDA, CDR2 SQIVND, per germline (reference sequence). This CDR3 has 16 amino acids. In DNA, the CDR3 is TGTGCCAGTAGTCGGTCGGTGAGGGGGGGCCGAGAGACCCAGTACTTC. Its translation is CASSRSVRGGRETQYF.

This clone was observed a single time. CDR3 sequence: CASTAGVGTEAFF. DNA of the CDR3: TGTGCCAGCACGGCAGGGGTTGGCACTGAAGCTTTCTTT. The chain couples TRBV11-2 to TRBJ1-1, with D possibly TRBD1 on 6 matching bases. The CDR3 is 13 amino acids. Per the germline V gene, CDR1 is SGHAT and CDR2 is FQNNGV. Trimming took off 7 bases at V and 4 bases at J, with 13 bases between the two ends.